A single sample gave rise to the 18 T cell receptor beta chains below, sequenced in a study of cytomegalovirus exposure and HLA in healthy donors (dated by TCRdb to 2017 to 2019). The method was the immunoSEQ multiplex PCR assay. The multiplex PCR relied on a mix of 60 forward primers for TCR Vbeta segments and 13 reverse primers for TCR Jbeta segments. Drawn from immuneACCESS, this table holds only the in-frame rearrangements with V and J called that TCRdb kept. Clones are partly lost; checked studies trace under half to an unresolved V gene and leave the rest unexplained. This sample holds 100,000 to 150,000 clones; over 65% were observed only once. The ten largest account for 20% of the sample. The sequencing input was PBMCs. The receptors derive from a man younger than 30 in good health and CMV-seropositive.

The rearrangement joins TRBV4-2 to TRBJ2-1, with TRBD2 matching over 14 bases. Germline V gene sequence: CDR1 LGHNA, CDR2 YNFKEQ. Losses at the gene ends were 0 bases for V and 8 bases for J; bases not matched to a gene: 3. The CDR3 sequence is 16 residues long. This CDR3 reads CASSQEGLAGVDEQFF. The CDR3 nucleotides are TGTGCCAGCAGCCAAGAGGGACTAGCGGGGGTGGATGAGCAGTTCTTC.

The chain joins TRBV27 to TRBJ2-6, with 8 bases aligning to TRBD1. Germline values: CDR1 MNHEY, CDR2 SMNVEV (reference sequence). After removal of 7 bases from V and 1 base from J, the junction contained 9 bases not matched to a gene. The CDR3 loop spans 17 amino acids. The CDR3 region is CASTPGQGPSGANVLTF. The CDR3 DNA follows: TGTGCCAGCACCCCCGGACAGGGCCCTTCTGGGGCCAACGTCCTGACTTTC.

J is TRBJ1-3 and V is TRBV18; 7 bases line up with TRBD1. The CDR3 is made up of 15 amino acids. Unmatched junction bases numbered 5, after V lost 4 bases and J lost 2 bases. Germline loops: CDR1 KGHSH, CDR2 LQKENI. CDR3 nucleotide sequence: TGTGCCAGCTCACGACTAGACAGGGCTGGAAACACCATATATTTT. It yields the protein CASSRLDRAGNTIYF.

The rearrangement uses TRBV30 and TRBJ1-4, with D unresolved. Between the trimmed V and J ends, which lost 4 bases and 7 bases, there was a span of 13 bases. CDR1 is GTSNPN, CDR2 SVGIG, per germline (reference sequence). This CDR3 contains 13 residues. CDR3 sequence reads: CAWTAFGPEKLFF. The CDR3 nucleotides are TGTGCCTGGACCGCCTTTGGCCCTGAAAAACTGTTTTTT.

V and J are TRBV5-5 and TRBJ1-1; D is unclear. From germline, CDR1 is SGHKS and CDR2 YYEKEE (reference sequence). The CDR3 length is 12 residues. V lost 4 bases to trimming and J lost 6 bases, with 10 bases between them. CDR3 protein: CASSPGVAEAFF. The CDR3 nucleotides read TGTGCCAGCAGCCCCGGGGTCGCTGAAGCTTTCTTT.

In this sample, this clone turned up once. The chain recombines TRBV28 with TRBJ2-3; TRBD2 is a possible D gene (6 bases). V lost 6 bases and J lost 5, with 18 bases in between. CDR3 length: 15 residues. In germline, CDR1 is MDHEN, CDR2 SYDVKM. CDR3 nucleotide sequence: TGTGCCAGCAGAAGTGGGCCCGGAGGGAAAGATACGCAGTATTTT. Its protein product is CASRSGPGGKDTQYF.

CDR3: CASSPARSKPGELFF. The CDR3 nucleotides read TGTGCCAGCTCACCCGCTAGAAGCAAACCCGGGGAGCTGTTTTTT. The chain joins TRBV18 to TRBJ2-2; D is ambiguous. Per germline, CDR1 KGHSH and CDR2 LQKENI. V lost 3 bases, J lost 6 bases, and 14 bases lay in between. The CDR3 length is 15 residues.

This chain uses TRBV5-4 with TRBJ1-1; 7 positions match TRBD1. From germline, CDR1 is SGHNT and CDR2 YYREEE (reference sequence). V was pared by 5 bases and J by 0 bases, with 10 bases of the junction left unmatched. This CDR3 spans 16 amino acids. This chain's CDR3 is CASRYPGQPMNTEAFF. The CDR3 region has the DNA TGTGCCAGCAGGTATCCGGGACAGCCTATGAACACTGAAGCTTTCTTT. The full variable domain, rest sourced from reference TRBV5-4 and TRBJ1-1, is ETGVTQSPTHLIKTRGQQVTLRCSSQSGHNTVSWYQQALGQGPQFIFQYYREEENGRGNFPPRFSGLQFPNYSSELNVNALELDDSALYLCASRYPGQPMNTEAFFGQGTRLTVV.

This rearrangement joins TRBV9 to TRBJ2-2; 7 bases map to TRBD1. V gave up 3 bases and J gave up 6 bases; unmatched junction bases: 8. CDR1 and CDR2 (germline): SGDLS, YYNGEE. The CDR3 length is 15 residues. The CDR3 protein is CASSGQGLRAGELFF. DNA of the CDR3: TGTGCCAGCAGCGGACAGGGCCTAAGGGCCGGGGAGCTGTTTTTT.

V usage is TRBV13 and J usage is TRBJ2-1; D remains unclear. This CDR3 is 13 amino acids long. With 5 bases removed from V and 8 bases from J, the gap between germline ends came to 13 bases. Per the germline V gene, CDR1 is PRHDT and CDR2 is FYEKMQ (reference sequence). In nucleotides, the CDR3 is TGTGCCAGCAGCCCCCGTGGCGAGGATGAGCAGTTCTTC. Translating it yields CASSPRGEDEQFF.

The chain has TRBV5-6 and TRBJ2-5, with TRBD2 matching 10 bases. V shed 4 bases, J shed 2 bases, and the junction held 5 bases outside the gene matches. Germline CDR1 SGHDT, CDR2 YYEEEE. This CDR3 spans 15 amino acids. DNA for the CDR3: TGTGCCAGCAGCCAAAGCGGGGGGGCACAAGAGACCCAGTACTTC. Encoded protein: CASSQSGGAQETQYF. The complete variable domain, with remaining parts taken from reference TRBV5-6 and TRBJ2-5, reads DAGVTQSPTHLIKTRGQQVTLRCSPKSGHDTVSWYQQALGQGPQFIFQYYEEEERQRGNFPDRFSGHQFPNYSSELNVNALLLGDSALYLCASSQSGGAQETQYFGPGTRLLVL.

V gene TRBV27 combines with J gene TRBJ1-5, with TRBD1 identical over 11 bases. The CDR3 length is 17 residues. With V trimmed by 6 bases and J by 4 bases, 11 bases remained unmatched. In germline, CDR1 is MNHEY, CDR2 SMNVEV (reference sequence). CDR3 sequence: CASSLTPGTGGNQPQHF. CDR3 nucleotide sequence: TGTGCCAGCAGCCTGACTCCCGGGACAGGGGGGAATCAGCCCCAGCATTTT.

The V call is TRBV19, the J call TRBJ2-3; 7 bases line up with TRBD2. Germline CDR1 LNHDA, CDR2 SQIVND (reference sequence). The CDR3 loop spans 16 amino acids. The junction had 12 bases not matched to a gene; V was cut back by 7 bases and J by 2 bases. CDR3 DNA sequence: TGTGCCAGTACCACACGGGACTATCCTTTCACAGATACGCAGTATTTT. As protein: CASTTRDYPFTDTQYF.

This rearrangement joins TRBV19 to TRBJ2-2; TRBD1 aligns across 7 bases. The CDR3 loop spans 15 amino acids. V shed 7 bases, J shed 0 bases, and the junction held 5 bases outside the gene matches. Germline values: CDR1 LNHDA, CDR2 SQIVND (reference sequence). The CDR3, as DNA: TGTGCCAGTACCACCGGGACAGCGAACACCGGGGAGCTGTTTTTT. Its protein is CASTTGTANTGELFF.

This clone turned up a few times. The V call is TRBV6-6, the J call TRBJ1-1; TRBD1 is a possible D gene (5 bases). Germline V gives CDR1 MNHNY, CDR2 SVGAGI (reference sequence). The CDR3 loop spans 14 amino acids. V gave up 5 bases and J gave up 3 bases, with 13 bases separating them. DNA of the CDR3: TGTGCCAGCAGTAACAGGCCGGGGGACACTGAAGCTTTCTTT. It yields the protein CASSNRPGDTEAFF.

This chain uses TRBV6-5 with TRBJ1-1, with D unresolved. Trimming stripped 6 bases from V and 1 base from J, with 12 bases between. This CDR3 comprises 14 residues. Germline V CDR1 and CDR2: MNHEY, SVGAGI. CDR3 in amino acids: CASRSPSTNTEAFF. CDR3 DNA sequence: TGTGCCAGCAGGTCGCCCAGTACGAACACTGAAGCTTTCTTT.

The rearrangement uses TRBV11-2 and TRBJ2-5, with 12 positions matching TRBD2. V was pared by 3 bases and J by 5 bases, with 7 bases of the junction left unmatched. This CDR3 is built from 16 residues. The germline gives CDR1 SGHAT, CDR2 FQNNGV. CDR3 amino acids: CASSFLAGGREETQYF. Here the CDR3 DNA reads TGTGCCAGCAGCTTTCTAGCGGGGGGGCGTGAGGAGACCCAGTACTTC.

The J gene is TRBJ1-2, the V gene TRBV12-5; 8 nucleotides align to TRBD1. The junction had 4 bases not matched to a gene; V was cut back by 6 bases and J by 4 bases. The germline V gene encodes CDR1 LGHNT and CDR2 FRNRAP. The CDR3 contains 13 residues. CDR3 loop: CASGTGDIYGYTF. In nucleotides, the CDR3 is TGTGCTAGTGGGACAGGGGATATCTATGGCTACACCTTC.